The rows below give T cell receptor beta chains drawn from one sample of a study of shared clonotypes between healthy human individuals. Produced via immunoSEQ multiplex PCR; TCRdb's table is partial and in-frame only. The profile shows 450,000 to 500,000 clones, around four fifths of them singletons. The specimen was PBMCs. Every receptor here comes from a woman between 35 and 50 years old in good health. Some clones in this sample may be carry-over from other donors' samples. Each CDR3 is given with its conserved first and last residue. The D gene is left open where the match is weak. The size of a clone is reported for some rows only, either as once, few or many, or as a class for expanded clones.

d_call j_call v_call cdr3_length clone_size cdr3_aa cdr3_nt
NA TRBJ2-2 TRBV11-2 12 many CASSWGTGELFF TGTGCCAGCAGCTGGGGGACCGGGGAGCTGTTTTTT
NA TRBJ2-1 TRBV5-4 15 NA CASSSKVGSYNEQFF TGTGCCAGCAGCTCTAAGGTGGGCTCCTACAATGAGCAGTTCTTC
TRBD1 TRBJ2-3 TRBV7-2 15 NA CASSRPPGQGDTQYF TGTGCCAGCAGTCGCCCCCCGGGACAGGGAGATACGCAGTATTTT
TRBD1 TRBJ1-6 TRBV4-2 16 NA CASSQETTGLNSPLHF TGTGCCAGCAGCCAAGAGACGACAGGGCTGAATTCACCCCTCCACTTT
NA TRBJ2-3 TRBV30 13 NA CAWSVWSTDTQYF TGTGCCTGGAGTGTTTGGAGCACAGATACGCAGTATTTT
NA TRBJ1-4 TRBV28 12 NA CASGVMGEKLFF TGCGCGTCAGGGGTCATGGGTGAAAAACTGTTTTTT
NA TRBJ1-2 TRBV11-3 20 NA CASSLDRRAGHREANYGYTF TGTGCCAGCAGCTTAGATCGAAGGGCGGGACATCGTGAAGCTAACTATGGCTACACCTTC
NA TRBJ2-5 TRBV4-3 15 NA CASSQDPGALETQYF TGCGCCAGCAGCCAAGACCCGGGGGCGTTGGAGACCCAGTACTTC
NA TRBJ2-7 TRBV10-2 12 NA CASSGGSYEQYF TGCGCCAGCAGTGGGGGTTCCTACGAGCAGTACTTC
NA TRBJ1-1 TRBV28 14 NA CASTRTDLNTEAFF TGTGCCAGCACCCGGACAGACCTGAACACTGAAGCTTTCTTT
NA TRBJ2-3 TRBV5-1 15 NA CASSLVGGPGDTQYF TGCGCCAGCAGCTTGGTCGGAGGGCCCGGGGATACGCAGTATTTT
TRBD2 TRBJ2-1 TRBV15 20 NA CATSRGAGTSGQSSYNEQFF TGTGCCACCAGCAGAGGGGCCGGGACTAGCGGGCAGAGCTCCTACAATGAGCAGTTCTTC
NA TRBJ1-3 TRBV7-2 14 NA CASSPQGGGNTIYF TGTGCCAGCAGCCCACAAGGAGGTGGAAACACCATATATTTT